Listed below are T cell receptor beta chains from one sample, sequenced in a study of somatic mutations in cytotoxic T cells in rheumatoid arthritis. This table comes from immunoSEQ multiplex PCR, and its TCRdb copy is limited to in-frame clones, with some not included. The sample consists of just under 7,000 clones, roughly four fifths of them appearing once. Sequenced material: CD8+ T cells sorted from blood. Receptors were obtained from an adult with rheumatoid arthritis. Both conserved end residues are part of each CDR3. Each record gives: V gene, J gene, clone size, D gene, CDR3 length, CDR3 protein, CDR3 DNA. The D gene is left open where the match is weak. Size is omitted from some rows. Given values are once, few, many or a class for expanded clones.

TRBV7-9	TRBJ2-1	-	TRBD1	12	CASEQGFDEQFF	TGTGCCAGTGAACAGGGGTTTGATGAGCAGTTCTTC
TRBV5-1	TRBJ2-7	-	TRBD1	15	CASSPGTVQTYEQYF	TGCGCCAGCAGCCCCGGGACAGTCCAAACCTACGAGCAGTACTTC
TRBV5-4	TRBJ1-4	-	TRBD1	14	CASSIQGTNEKLFF	TGTGCCAGCAGCATACAGGGGACTAATGAAAAACTGTTTTTT
TRBV7-9	TRBJ2-7	-	-	14	CASSLEERFYEQYF	TGTGCCAGCAGCTTAGAGGAAAGGTTCTACGAGCAGTACTTC
TRBV4-3	TRBJ2-7	few	-	16	CASSQAPGRAADEQYF	TGCGCCAGCAGCCAAGCCCCGGGCAGGGCCGCGGACGAGCAGTACTTC
TRBV7-2	TRBJ1-6	-	TRBD1	15	CASSTQTGLDSPLHF	TGTGCCAGCAGCACCCAGACAGGGCTTGATTCACCCCTCCACTTT
TRBV19	TRBJ2-1	-	-	15	CASSPITDLLNEQFF	TGTGCCAGTAGTCCAATCACGGACTTGCTCAATGAGCAGTTCTTC
TRBV7-9	TRBJ1-2	-	-	15	CASSSGAALNYGYTF	TGTGCCAGCAGCTCCGGGGCAGCCCTTAACTATGGCTACACCTTC
TRBV10-3	TRBJ2-1	medium-sized	-	11	CAISEGNEQFF	TGTGCCATCAGTGAAGGAAATGAGCAGTTCTTC
TRBV29-1	TRBJ2-1	-	-	13	CSVARGLWNEQFF	TGCAGCGTTGCCAGGGGATTATGGAATGAGCAGTTCTTC
TRBV30	TRBJ2-2	large	-	13	CAWSNGPGGELFF	TGTGCCTGGAGTAATGGCCCCGGTGGGGAGCTGTTTTTT
TRBV15	TRBJ2-7	-	-	14	CATSRDLAADEQYF	TGTGCCACCAGCAGAGATCTGGCAGCGGACGAGCAGTACTTC
TRBV18	TRBJ1-6	-	-	15	CASSPGSGDNSPLHF	TGTGCCAGCTCACCAGGATCCGGGGATAATTCACCCCTCCACTTT
TRBV5-1	TRBJ2-7	-	TRBD1	15	CASKAAGTGNYEQYF	TGCGCCAGTAAGGCGGCTGGGACAGGGAACTACGAGCAGTACTTC
TRBV7-9	TRBJ2-1	-	-	11	CASSPGNEQFF	TGTGCCAGCAGCCCGGGGAATGAGCAGTTCTTC
TRBV5-1	TRBJ1-1	few	TRBD1	14	CASSHSGGVTEAFF	TGCGCCAGCAGCCACTCAGGGGGGGTCACTGAAGCTTTCTTT
TRBV19	TRBJ1-6	large	-	14	CASNWGRGNSPLHF	TGTGCCAGTAATTGGGGACGGGGGAATTCACCCCTCCACTTT
TRBV2	TRBJ2-1	few	TRBD2	14	CASRERGAYNEQFF	TGTGCCAGCAGGGAGCGGGGGGCTTACAATGAGCAGTTCTTC
TRBV7-9	TRBJ1-1	-	-	13	CASSLGVATEAFF	TGTGCCAGCAGCTTAGGAGTCGCCACTGAAGCTTTCTTT
TRBV4-1	TRBJ2-1	-	TRBD2	14	CASSRLAGGNEQFF	TGCGCCAGCAGCCGTCTAGCGGGGGGTAATGAGCAGTTCTTC
TRBV7-2	TRBJ2-5	-	TRBD1	14	CASSLGGTGETQYF	TGTGCCAGCAGCTTAGGGGGGACAGGAGAGACCCAGTACTTC
TRBV5-1	TRBJ2-1	-	TRBD2	15	CASSLGTSSYNEQFF	TGCGCCAGCAGCTTGGGGACTAGCTCCTACAATGAGCAGTTCTTC
TRBV9	TRBJ2-3	-	TRBD2	18	CASSAFSALAGGRDTQYF	TGTGCCAGCAGCGCCTTCTCCGCCTTAGCGGGGGGTAGGGATACGCAGTATTTT
TRBV18	TRBJ2-5	-	-	14	CASSPTVREETQYF	TGTGCCAGCTCACCGACAGTGAGAGAAGAGACCCAGTACTTC
TRBV27	TRBJ1-6	-	-	13	CASRGGSNSPLHF	TGTGCCAGCAGGGGGGGCTCAAATTCACCCCTCCACTTT
TRBV27	TRBJ1-4	-	-	13	CASSGGPSGKLFF	TGTGCCAGCAGTGGAGGGCCGTCAGGGAAACTGTTTTTT
TRBV4-1	TRBJ1-1	-	-	15	CASSQEAGWGTEAFF	TGCGCCAGCAGCCAAGAGGCAGGCTGGGGCACTGAAGCTTTCTTT
TRBV11-2	TRBJ2-7	-	TRBD2	15	CASSSHSGGAGEQYF	TGTGCCAGCAGCTCCCATAGCGGGGGGGCGGGCGAGCAGTACTTC
TRBV5-1	TRBJ1-1	-	TRBD1	20	CASSLWGHETGRGVNTEAFF	TGCGCCAGCAGCTTGTGGGGTCATGAGACAGGGAGAGGGGTGAACACTGAAGCTTTCTTT
TRBV27	TRBJ1-2	-	TRBD1	15	CASSLSGTVFYGYTF	TGTGCCAGCAGTTTATCCGGGACAGTCTTCTATGGCTACACCTTC
TRBV2	TRBJ2-3	-	-	14	CASKSGSATDTQYF	TGTGCCAGCAAGTCGGGCTCCGCCACAGATACGCAGTATTTT
TRBV9	TRBJ1-1	medium-sized	-	15	CASSVMAGGGTEAFF	TGTGCCAGCAGCGTGATGGCCGGCGGGGGAACTGAAGCTTTCTTT
TRBV7-2	TRBJ2-7	-	-	15	CASSLADGWGREQYF	TGTGCCAGCAGCTTAGCGGATGGGTGGGGGCGCGAGCAGTACTTC
TRBV28	TRBJ2-7	-	-	15	CASTDPSGGRVEQYF	TGTGCCAGCACCGATCCCTCAGGGGGGCGCGTCGAGCAGTACTTC
TRBV5-1	TRBJ2-5	-	TRBD1	20	CASSSGHGTGGPQYQETQYF	TGCGCCAGCAGCTCCGGGCACGGGACAGGAGGGCCCCAATACCAAGAGACCCAGTACTTC
TRBV7-2	TRBJ2-3	once	-	14	CASSLFVSTDTQYF	TGTGCCAGCAGCTTATTCGTGAGCACAGATACGCAGTATTTT
TRBV9	TRBJ2-3	few	-	15	CASSVTGYTTDTQYF	TGTGCCAGCAGCGTAACGGGGTATACCACAGATACGCAGTATTTT
TRBV15	TRBJ2-7	-	-	13	CATSAGLGVEQYF	TGTGCCACCAGTGCGGGCTTGGGGGTCGAGCAGTACTTC
TRBV11-2	TRBJ1-2	few	-	16	CASSLWSKTGHGGYTF	TGTGCCAGCAGCTTATGGTCGAAAACAGGGCACGGTGGCTACACCTTC
TRBV11-2	TRBJ2-7	once	TRBD1	16	CASSLGLTGNRIRQYF	TGTGCCAGCAGCTTAGGCCTGACAGGGAACCGAATACGGCAGTACTTC
TRBV6-4	TRBJ2-1	-	-	16	CASSDGASGTYNEQFF	TGTGCCAGCAGTGACGGGGCCAGCGGTACCTACAATGAGCAGTTCTTC
TRBV7-2	TRBJ1-2	-	-	13	CASSFLGAEGYTF	TGTGCCAGCAGCTTTCTCGGAGCGGAGGGCTACACCTTC
TRBV28	TRBJ1-1	-	TRBD1	14	CASSHDRDGTEAFF	TGTGCCAGCAGTCACGACAGGGATGGGACTGAAGCTTTCTTT
TRBV10-3	TRBJ2-1	large	-	11	CAISLGNEQFF	TGTGCCATCAGCCTAGGCAATGAGCAGTTCTTC
TRBV11-2	TRBJ2-5	once	TRBD1	14	CASSPQQGWETQYF	TGTGCCAGCAGCCCCCAACAGGGGTGGGAGACCCAGTACTTC
TRBV30	TRBJ1-1	-	-	17	CAWSAKDSTTMNTEAFF	TGTGCCTGGAGCGCCAAGGACAGTACTACAATGAACACTGAAGCTTTCTTT
TRBV11-2	TRBJ1-2	-	TRBD1	15	CASSTTGGSSRGYTF	TGTGCCAGCAGCACTACAGGGGGCTCCTCGAGGGGCTACACCTTC
TRBV14	TRBJ1-3	-	TRBD1	15	CASSPGTAFGNTIYF	TGTGCCAGCAGCCCCGGGACAGCCTTTGGAAACACCATATATTTT
TRBV7-9	TRBJ1-6	medium-sized	-	16	CASSFAGRGSNSPLHF	TGTGCCAGCAGCTTTGCGGGGCGGGGGTCTAATTCACCCCTCCACTTT
TRBV4-1	TRBJ2-3	-	-	16	CASSQVWSGAGDTQYF	TGCGCCAGCAGCCAAGTTTGGTCAGGGGCTGGAGATACGCAGTATTTT
TRBV5-4	TRBJ1-2	-	-	13	CASSHGGSYGYTF	TGTGCCAGCAGCCACGGAGGGTCCTATGGCTACACCTTC
TRBV5-6	TRBJ1-2	-	-	15	CASSTTDTRNYGYTF	TGTGCCAGCAGTACGACAGACACGAGGAACTATGGCTACACCTTC
TRBV6-1	TRBJ2-7	once	-	11	CATGGVHEQYF	TGTGCTACTGGAGGGGTACACGAGCAGTACTTC
TRBV7-9	TRBJ1-5	-	-	15	CASSSWDIANQPQHF	TGTGCCAGCAGCTCCTGGGACATAGCCAATCAGCCCCAGCATTTT
TRBV6-5	TRBJ1-1	once	-	15	CASSYQPGLNTEAFF	TGTGCCAGCAGTTACCAGCCGGGATTGAACACTGAAGCTTTCTTT
TRBV30	TRBJ1-1	-	-	12	CAWSVQGHEAFF	TGTGCCTGGAGTGTACAGGGACACGAAGCTTTCTTT
TRBV6-1	TRBJ1-5	few	-	13	CASITGFNQPQHF	TGTGCCAGCATCACAGGGTTCAATCAGCCCCAGCATTTT
TRBV6-5	TRBJ2-1	-	TRBD1	16	CASSLGQGPSYNEQFF	TGTGCCAGCAGTTTAGGACAGGGTCCATCCTACAATGAGCAGTTCTTC
TRBV4-3	TRBJ2-7	-	-	15	CASSQDPGGPYEQYF	TGCGCCAGCAGCCAAGATCCGGGGGGCCCCTACGAGCAGTACTTT
TRBV10-3	TRBJ2-7	-	-	12	CAISPFGDEQYF	TGTGCCATCAGCCCATTCGGAGACGAGCAGTACTTC